This TCR beta chain was identified during a study of post-analysis software for immune sequencing data. Presence of unique molecular identifiers characterized the TCR beta cDNA libraries. One entry per CDR3 protein results from TCRdb running MiXCR on the PCR reads. Of around 700,000 distinct CDR3 sequences in the sample, more than 50% were seen once. The CDR3 is 14 residues long. Germline values: CDR1 ENHRY, CDR2 SYGVKD. Trimming shortened V by 4 bases and J by 0 bases, and 8 bases separated the two germline ends. Points on this clonotype: Its antigen remains unknown.

General observations from the study: Roughly five TRBV segments were more frequent in patients than controls; TRBV5-6, TRBV5-1 and TRBV20-1 belonged to this group. F measure showed strong co-clustering of same-batch samples. When compared against controls, multiple sclerosis patients showed significantly lower normalized Chao1 diversity.

This chain connects TRBV10-3 to TRBJ2-3; TRBD2 is a possible D gene (5 bases). Input material: blood. The sequence was obtained from a girl aged 2 to 10 with multiple sclerosis. The CDR3 bases are TGTGCCATCAGTGGGACTGGCAGCACAGATACGCAGTATTTT. It encodes CAISGTGSTDTQYF.